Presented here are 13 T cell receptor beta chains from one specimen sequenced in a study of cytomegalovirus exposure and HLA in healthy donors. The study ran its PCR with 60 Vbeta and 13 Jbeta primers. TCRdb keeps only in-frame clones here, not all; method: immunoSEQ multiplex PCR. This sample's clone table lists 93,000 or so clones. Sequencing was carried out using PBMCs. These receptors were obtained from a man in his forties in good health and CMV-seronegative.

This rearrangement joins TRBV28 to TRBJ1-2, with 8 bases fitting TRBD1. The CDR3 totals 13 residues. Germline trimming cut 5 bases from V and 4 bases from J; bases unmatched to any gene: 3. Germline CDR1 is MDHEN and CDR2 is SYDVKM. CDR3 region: CASSLTGVYGYTF. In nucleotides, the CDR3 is TGTGCCAGCAGTCTGACAGGGGTCTATGGCTACACCTTC.

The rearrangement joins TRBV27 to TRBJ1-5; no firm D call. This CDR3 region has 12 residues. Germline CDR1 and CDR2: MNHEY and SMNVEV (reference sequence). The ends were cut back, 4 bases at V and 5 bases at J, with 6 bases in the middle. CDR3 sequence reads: CASSSGDQPQHF. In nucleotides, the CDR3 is TGTGCCAGCAGTTCGGGAGATCAGCCCCAGCATTTT.

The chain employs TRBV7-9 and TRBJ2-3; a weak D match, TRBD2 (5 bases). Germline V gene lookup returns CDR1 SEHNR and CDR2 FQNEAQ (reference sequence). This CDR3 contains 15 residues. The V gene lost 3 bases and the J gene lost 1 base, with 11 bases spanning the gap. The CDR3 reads CASSFTLAGTDTQYF. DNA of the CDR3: TGTGCCAGCAGCTTCACGCTAGCCGGCACAGATACGCAGTATTTT. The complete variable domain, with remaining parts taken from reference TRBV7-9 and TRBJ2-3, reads DTGVSQNPRHKITKRGQNVTFRCDPISEHNRLYWYRQTLGQGPEFLTYFQNEAQLEKSRLLSDRFSAERPKGSFSTLEIQRTEQGDSAMYLCASSFTLAGTDTQYFGPGTRLTVL.

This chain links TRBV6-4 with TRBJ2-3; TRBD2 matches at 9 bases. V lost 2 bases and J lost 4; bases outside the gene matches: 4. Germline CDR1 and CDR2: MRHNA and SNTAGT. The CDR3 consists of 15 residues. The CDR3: CASSDRGGAADTQYF. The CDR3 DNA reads TGTGCCAGCAGTGACCGCGGGGGGGCCGCAGATACGCAGTATTTT.

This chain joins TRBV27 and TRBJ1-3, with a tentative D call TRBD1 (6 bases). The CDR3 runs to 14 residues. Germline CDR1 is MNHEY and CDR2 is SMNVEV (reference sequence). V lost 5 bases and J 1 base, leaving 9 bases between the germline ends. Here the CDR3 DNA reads TGTGCCAGCAGTCGCACAGGGTCTGGAAACACCATATATTTT. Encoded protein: CASSRTGSGNTIYF.

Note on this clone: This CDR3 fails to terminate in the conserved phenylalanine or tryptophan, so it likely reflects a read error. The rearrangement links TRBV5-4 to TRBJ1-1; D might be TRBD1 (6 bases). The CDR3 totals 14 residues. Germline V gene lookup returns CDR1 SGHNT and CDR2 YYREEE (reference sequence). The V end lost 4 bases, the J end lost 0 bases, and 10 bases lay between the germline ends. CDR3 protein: CASSPGQVNTEAFS. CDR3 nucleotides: TGTGCCAGCAGCCCGGGACAAGTGAACACTGAAGCTTTCTCT.

This chain's CDR3 is CATSRETTDTQYF. The CDR3 DNA reads TGTGCCACCAGCAGAGAAACTACAGATACGCAGTATTTT. This rearrangement joins TRBV15 to TRBJ2-3, with D hard to call. V shed 0 bases and J shed 3 bases, with 4 bases lying between them. The germline V gene encodes CDR1 LNHNV and CDR2 YYDKDF (reference sequence). The CDR3 sequence is 13 residues long.

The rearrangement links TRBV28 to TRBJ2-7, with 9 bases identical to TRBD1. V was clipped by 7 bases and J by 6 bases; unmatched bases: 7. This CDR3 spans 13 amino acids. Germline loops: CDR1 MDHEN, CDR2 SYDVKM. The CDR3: CASTDRGSGEQYF. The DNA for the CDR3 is TGTGCCAGCACAGACAGGGGGAGCGGCGAGCAGTACTTC.

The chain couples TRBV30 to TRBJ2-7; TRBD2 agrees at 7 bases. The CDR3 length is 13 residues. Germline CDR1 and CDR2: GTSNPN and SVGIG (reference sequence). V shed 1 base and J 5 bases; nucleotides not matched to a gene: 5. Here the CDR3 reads CAWSGGGPHEQYF. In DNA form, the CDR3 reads TGTGCCTGGAGTGGGGGAGGGCCCCACGAGCAGTACTTC.

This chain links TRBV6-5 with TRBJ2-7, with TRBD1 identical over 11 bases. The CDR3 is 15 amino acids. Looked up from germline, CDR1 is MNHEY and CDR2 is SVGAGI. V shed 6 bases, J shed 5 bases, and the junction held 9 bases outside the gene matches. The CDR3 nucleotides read TGTGCCAGCAGACCTTGGACAGGGGGCTGGAACGAGCAGTACTTC. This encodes CASRPWTGGWNEQYF.

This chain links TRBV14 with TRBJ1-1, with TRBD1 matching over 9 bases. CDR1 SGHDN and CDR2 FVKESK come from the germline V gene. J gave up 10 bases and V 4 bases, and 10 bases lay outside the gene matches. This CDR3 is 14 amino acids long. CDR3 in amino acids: CASSPGQGFVAAFF. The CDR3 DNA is TGTGCCAGCAGCCCGGGACAGGGATTTGTTGCAGCTTTCTTT.

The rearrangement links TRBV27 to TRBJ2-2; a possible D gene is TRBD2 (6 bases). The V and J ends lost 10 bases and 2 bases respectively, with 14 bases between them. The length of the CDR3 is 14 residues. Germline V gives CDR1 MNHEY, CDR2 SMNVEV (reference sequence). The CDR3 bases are TGTGCCACAAATCCGGGACTTAACACCGGGGAGCTGTTTTTT. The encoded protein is CATNPGLNTGELFF.

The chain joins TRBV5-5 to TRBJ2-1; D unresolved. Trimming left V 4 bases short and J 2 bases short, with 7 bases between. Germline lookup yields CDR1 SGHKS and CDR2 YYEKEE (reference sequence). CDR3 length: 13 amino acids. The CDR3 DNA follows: TGTGCCAGCAGCCCTCGGGCCTACAATGAGCAGTTCTTC. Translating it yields CASSPRAYNEQFF.